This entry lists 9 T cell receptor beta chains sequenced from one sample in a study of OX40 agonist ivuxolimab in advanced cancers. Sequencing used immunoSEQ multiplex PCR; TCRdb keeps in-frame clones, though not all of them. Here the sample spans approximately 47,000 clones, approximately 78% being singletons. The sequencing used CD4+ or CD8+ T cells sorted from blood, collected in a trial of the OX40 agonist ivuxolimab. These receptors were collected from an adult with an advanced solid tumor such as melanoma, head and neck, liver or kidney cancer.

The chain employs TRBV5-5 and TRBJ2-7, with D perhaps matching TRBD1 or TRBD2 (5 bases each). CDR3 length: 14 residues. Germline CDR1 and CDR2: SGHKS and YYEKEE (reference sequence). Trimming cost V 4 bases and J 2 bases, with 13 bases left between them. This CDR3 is CASSPGTEAYEQYF. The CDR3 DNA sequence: TGTGCCAGCAGCCCCGGGACGGAAGCCTACGAGCAGTACTTC.

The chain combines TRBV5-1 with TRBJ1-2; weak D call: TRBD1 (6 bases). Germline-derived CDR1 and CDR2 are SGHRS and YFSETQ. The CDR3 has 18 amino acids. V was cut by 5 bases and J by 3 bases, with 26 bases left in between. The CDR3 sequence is CASRGNQRSGVVDYGYTF. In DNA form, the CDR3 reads TGCGCCAGCAGAGGGAATCAGCGGTCAGGGGTCGTAGACTATGGCTACACCTTC. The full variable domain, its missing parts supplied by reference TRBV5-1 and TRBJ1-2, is KAGVTQTPRYLIKTRGQQVTLSCSPISGHRSVSWYQQTPGQGLQFLFEYFSETQRNKGNFPGRFSGRQFSNSRSEMNVSTLELGDSALYLCASRGNQRSGVVDYGYTFGSGTRLTVV.

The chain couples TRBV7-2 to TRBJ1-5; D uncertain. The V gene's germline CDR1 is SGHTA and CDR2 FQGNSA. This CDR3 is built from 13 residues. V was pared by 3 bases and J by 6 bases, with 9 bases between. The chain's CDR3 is CASSFGILQPQHF. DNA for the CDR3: TGTGCCAGCAGCTTTGGGATCCTTCAGCCCCAGCATTTT.

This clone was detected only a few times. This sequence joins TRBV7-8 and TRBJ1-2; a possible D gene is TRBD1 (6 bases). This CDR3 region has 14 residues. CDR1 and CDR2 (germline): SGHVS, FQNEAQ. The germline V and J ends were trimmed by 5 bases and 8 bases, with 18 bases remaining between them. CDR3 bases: TGTGCCAGCAGCCTGAACAGGGTCTCGCTCGGCTACACCTTC. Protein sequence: CASSLNRVSLGYTF.

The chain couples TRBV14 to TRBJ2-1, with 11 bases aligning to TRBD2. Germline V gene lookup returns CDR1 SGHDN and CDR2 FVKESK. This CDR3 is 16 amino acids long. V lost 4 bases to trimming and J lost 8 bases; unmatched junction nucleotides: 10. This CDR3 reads CASSRLTSGSGYEQFF. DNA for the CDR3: TGTGCCAGCAGCCGCCTAACTAGCGGGAGTGGGTATGAGCAGTTCTTC.

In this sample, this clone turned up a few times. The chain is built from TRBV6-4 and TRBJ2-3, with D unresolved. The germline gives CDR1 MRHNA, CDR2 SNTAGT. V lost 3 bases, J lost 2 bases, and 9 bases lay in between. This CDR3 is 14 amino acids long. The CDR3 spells CASSDGQPTDTQYF. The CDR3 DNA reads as TGTGCCAGCAGTGATGGTCAGCCCACAGATACGCAGTATTTT.

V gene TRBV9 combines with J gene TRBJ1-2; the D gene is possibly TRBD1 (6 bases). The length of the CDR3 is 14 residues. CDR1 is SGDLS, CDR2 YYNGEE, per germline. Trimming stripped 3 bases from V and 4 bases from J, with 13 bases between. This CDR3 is CASSANTGFYGYTF. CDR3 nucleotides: TGTGCCAGCAGCGCTAACACAGGGTTCTATGGCTACACCTTC.

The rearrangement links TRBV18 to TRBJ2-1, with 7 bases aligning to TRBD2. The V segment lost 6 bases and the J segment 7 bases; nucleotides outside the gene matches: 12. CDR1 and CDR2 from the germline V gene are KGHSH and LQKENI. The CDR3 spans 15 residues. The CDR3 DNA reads TGTGCCAGCTCCCCGGGACTACCACGAGGGAATGAGCAGTTCTTC. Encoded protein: CASSPGLPRGNEQFF.

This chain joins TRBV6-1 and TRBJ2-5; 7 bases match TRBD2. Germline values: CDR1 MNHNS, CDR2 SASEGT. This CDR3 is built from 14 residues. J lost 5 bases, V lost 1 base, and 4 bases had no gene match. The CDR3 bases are TGTGCCAGCAGTGAAGGCGGGGGAAAGGAGACCCAGTACTTC. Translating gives CASSEGGGKETQYF.